Listed here are 26 T cell receptor beta chains from one sample, sequenced in a study of CD8 T cells in Susac syndrome. RNA in amounts of about 0.45 to 1 ug was reverse transcribed with random hexamers. One entry per CDR3 protein results from TCRdb running MiXCR on the immunoSEQ multiplex PCR reads. This sample carries 100,000 to 150,000 distinct CDR3 sequences, about 93% of them seen once, and the ten largest clones take around 0.087%. Sequences were obtained from CD4+ T cells from PBMCs. The receptors come from a human donor in good health.

This chain joins TRBV15 and TRBJ1-1; 11 bases are a match to TRBD1. The CDR3 contains 14 residues. CDR1 and CDR2 (germline): LNHNV, YYDKDF (reference sequence). V gave up 2 bases and J gave up 8 bases; unmatched junction bases: 4. For the CDR3, the DNA is TGTGCCACCAGCAGATCCGGGACAGGGGGGGAAGCTTTCTTT. Translated, it gives CATSRSGTGGEAFF.

The V gene is TRBV29-1, the J gene TRBJ2-1; 7 positions match TRBD2. The CDR3 contains 13 residues. Germline V CDR1 and CDR2: SQVTM, ANQGSEA. Trimming at V came to 6 bases and at J to 4 bases, leaving 6 bases not matched to a gene. In nucleotides, the CDR3 is TGCAGCGTCGGGACTAACCCTTACAATGAGCAGTTCTTC. This encodes CSVGTNPYNEQFF.

The V call is TRBV20-1, the J call TRBJ1-3; D remains unclear. This CDR3 region has 15 residues. The germline CDR1 and CDR2 sequences are DFQATT and SNEGSKA (reference sequence). Trimming left V 3 bases short and J 0 bases short, with 12 bases between. The CDR3 sequence: CSARGDGLSGNTIYF. CDR3 nucleotides: TGCAGTGCTAGGGGAGACGGCCTCTCTGGAAACACCATATATTTT.

V usage is TRBV30 and J usage is TRBJ2-5; D remains ambiguous. Germline CDR1 reads GTSNPN; CDR2 reads SVGIG (reference sequence). This CDR3 contains 12 residues. Trimming took 1 base from V and 4 from J, leaving 7 bases between them. CDR3 region: CAWSEVGETQYF. The CDR3 DNA reads TGTGCCTGGAGTGAGGTGGGAGAGACCCAGTACTTC. Full variable domain (remainder filled in from reference TRBV30 and TRBJ2-5): SQTIHQWPATLVQPVGSPLSLECTVEGTSNPNLYWYRQAAGRGLQLLFYSVGIGQISSEVPQNLSASRPQDRQFILSSKKLLLSDSGFYLCAWSEVGETQYFGPGTRLLVL.

This clonotype was recorded once. The gene calls are TRBV19 and TRBJ2-7, with 13 nucleotides matching TRBD2. The CDR3 runs 16 residues. V trimming: 5 bases; J trimming: 1 base; junction bases outside the gene matches: 5. Germline lookup yields CDR1 LNHDA and CDR2 SQIVND (reference sequence). CDR3 sequence reads: CASSARTSGRSYEQYF. The CDR3 bases are TGTGCCAGTAGTGCCCGGACTAGCGGGAGATCCTACGAGCAGTACTTC.

The chain joins TRBV14 to TRBJ1-2; D might be TRBD1 (6 bases). The CDR3 consists of 13 residues. CDR1 and CDR2 (germline): SGHDN, FVKESK. Trimming took off 4 bases at V and 11 bases at J, with 17 bases between the two ends. The CDR3 here is CASSRESNRAYTF. CDR3 coding DNA: TGTGCCAGCAGCCGAGAGAGTAACAGGGCGTACACCTTC. The variable domain in full, with the rest retrieved from reference TRBV14 and TRBJ1-2, is EAGVTQFPSHSVIEKGQTVTLRCDPISGHDNLYWYRRVMGKEIKFLLHFVKESKQDESGMPNNRFLAERTGGTYSTLKVQPAELEDSGVYFCASSRESNRAYTFGSGTRLTVV.

The CDR3 here is CAISDRVDTEAFF. CDR3 DNA sequence: TGTGCCATCAGTGACAGGGTAGACACTGAAGCTTTCTTT. This chain uses TRBV10-3 with TRBJ1-1; a weak D match, TRBD1 (5 bases). The CDR3 is 13 amino acids. With 3 bases removed from V and 3 bases from J, the gap between germline ends came to 8 bases. Germline CDR1 ENHRY, CDR2 SYGVKD.

The V call is TRBV5-1, the J call TRBJ2-3; perhaps D is TRBD1 or TRBD2 (5 bases each). The CDR3 runs 15 residues. V was clipped by 4 bases and J by 6 bases, with 18 bases between them. CDR1 and CDR2 from the germline V gene are SGHRS and YFSETQ. CDR3 nucleotide sequence: TGCGCCAGCAGCCCGAATACGGGACCCGGGGATACGCAGTATTTT. Translation gives CASSPNTGPGDTQYF.

The chain has TRBV29-1 and TRBJ2-2; D is tentatively TRBD1 or TRBD2 (6 bases each). The CDR3 loop spans 15 amino acids. Deletions cut 3 bases from V and 1 base from J, with 12 bases between. Germline CDR1 is SQVTM and CDR2 is ANQGSEA. Written as DNA, the CDR3 is TGCAGCGTTGAGAGGGGGGACAAGAACACCGGGGAGCTGTTTTTT. Encoded protein: CSVERGDKNTGELFF.

V gene TRBV7-2 combines with J gene TRBJ1-1, with 8 positions matching TRBD1. V gave up 2 bases and J gave up 4 bases; unmatched junction bases: 3. There are 14 residues in the CDR3. Germline V gene sequence: CDR1 SGHTA, CDR2 FQGNSA. CDR3 residues: CASSLRDRSTEAFF. CDR3 nucleotides: TGTGCCAGCAGCTTACGGGACAGGAGCACTGAAGCTTTCTTT. Together with reference TRBV7-2 and TRBJ1-1, the CDR3 gives the full variable domain: GAGVSQSPSNKVTEKGKDVELRCDPISGHTALYWYRQSLGQGLEFLIYFQGNSAPDKSGLPSDRFSAERTGGSVSTLTIQRTQQEDSAVYLCASSLRDRSTEAFFGQGTRLTVV.

This clonotype was seen only once. The CDR3 region is CASRSDRGVADTQYF. Here the CDR3 DNA reads TGTGCCAGCAGATCAGACAGGGGGGTCGCAGATACGCAGTATTTT. This sequence joins TRBV12-3 or TRBV12-4 and TRBJ2-3; the match to TRBD1 covers 9 bases. CDR3 length equals 15 residues. V lost 6 bases, J lost 4 bases, and 8 bases stayed unmatched.

The chain carries TRBV5-4 and TRBJ2-3; D not resolved. V was shortened by 3 bases and J by 0 bases, with 14 bases between the two germline ends. Germline-derived CDR1 and CDR2 are SGHNT and YYREEE (reference sequence). The CDR3 contains 16 residues. CDR3 region: CASSSTPRPSTDTQYF. The CDR3 region has the DNA TGTGCCAGCAGCTCCACCCCAAGACCTAGCACAGATACGCAGTATTTT.

This chain uses TRBV18 with TRBJ1-1; 7 nucleotides line up with TRBD1. The CDR3 contains 14 residues. CDR1 and CDR2 (germline): KGHSH, LQKENI. V lost 3 bases, J lost 1 base, and 2 bases stayed unmatched. The CDR3 region has the DNA TGTGCCAGCTCACCGACAGGGCAGAACACTGAAGCTTTCTTT. This sequence encodes CASSPTGQNTEAFF. Full variable domain (outside the CDR3, taken from reference TRBV18 and TRBJ1-1): NAGVMQNPRHLVRRRGQEARLRCSPMKGHSHVYWYRQLPEEGLKFMVYLQKENIIDESGMPKERFSAEFPKEGPSILRIQQVVRGDSAAYFCASSPTGQNTEAFFGQGTRLTVV.

The chain carries TRBV19 and TRBJ1-2; no definite D call. V shed 3 bases and J shed 4 bases, with 12 bases lying between them. This CDR3 comprises 14 residues. The germline V gene has CDR1 LNHDA and CDR2 SQIVND (reference sequence). CDR3 loop: CASSIQAGSYGYTF. In DNA form, the CDR3 reads TGTGCCAGTAGTATCCAGGCCGGGTCCTATGGCTACACCTTC.

This chain joins TRBV5-1 and TRBJ2-1; D not resolved. This CDR3 is 15 amino acids long. V dropped 0 bases and J dropped 1 base, with 8 bases sitting between them. Germline values: CDR1 SGHRS, CDR2 YFSETQ. CDR3 nucleotide sequence: TGCGCCAGCAGCTTGGCAAAGGGATCCTACAATGAGCAGTTCTTC. Protein product: CASSLAKGSYNEQFF.

The V call is TRBV14, the J call TRBJ2-3; the D gene could be TRBD1 or TRBD2 (5 bases each). Germline assignment: CDR1 SGHDN and CDR2 FVKESK. The CDR3 is 15 amino acids. Trimming left V 4 bases short and J 2 bases short, with 13 bases between. The CDR3 region has the DNA TGTGCCAGCAGCCGGCGGCAGGGAGTCACAGATACGCAGTATTTT. Protein product: CASSRRQGVTDTQYF.

The chain recombines TRBV5-5 with TRBJ1-2; no clear D. The V gene lost 2 bases and the J gene lost 4 bases, with 6 bases spanning the gap. This CDR3 is 12 amino acids long. CDR1 SGHKS and CDR2 YYEKEE come from the germline V gene (reference sequence). CDR3 in DNA: TGTGCCAGCAGCTTTGACTTCTATGGCTACACCTTC. Residues: CASSFDFYGYTF.

V gene TRBV2 combines with J gene TRBJ2-2, with TRBD2 matching over 11 bases. J gave up 3 bases and V 6 bases, and 6 bases lay outside the gene matches. Per germline, CDR1 SNHLY and CDR2 FYNNEI. The CDR3 totals 16 residues. The CDR3 nucleotides are TGTGCCAGCAGCTACACTAGCGGGAGATACACCGGGGAGCTGTTTTTT. This translates into CASSYTSGRYTGELFF.

The chain joins TRBV6-2 or TRBV6-3 to TRBJ2-5; D gene uncertain. In germline, CDR1 is MNHEY, CDR2 SVGEGT. The CDR3 runs to 17 residues. V lost 7 bases and J 0 bases, leaving 21 bases between the germline ends. As DNA, the CDR3 is TGTGCCAGCACCCACATCCCCCCCCGAACCAACCAAGAGACCCAGTACTTC. Translation: CASTHIPPRTNQETQYF.

CDR3 amino acids: CASSLALEGSPLHF. As DNA, the CDR3 is TGTGCCAGCAGTTTAGCCCTCGAGGGTTCACCCCTCCACTTT. V is TRBV12-3 or TRBV12-4 and J is TRBJ1-6; D not resolved. The CDR3 sequence is 14 residues long. Trimming stripped 0 bases from V and 9 bases from J, with 9 bases between.

The rearrangement joins TRBV9 to TRBJ1-1; perhaps TRBD1 as D (5 bases). The V gene lost 0 bases and the J gene lost 5 bases, with 8 bases spanning the gap. The CDR3 runs 13 residues. CDR1 is SGDLS, CDR2 YYNGEE, per germline. CDR3 coding DNA: TGTGCCAGCAGCGTAGTGGAGGGGACTGAAGCTTTCTTT. It translates to CASSVVEGTEAFF.

CDR3 sequence (DNA): TGTGCCAGCAGCCCATACGGTCAGCCCCAGCATTTT. Encoded protein: CASSPYGQPQHF. The chain combines TRBV7-9 with TRBJ1-5; D gene uncertain. Germline CDR1 SEHNR, CDR2 FQNEAQ (reference sequence). The CDR3 extends over 12 amino acids. Trimming cost V 5 bases and J 6 bases, with 8 bases left between them.

The gene calls are TRBV3-1 and TRBJ1-2; the match to TRBD1 covers 7 bases. Losses at the gene ends were 0 bases for V and 10 bases for J; bases not matched to a gene: 5. The CDR3 is made up of 13 amino acids. Germline V gene sequence: CDR1 LGHDT, CDR2 YNNKEL (reference sequence). CDR3 sequence: CASSQERQGVYTF. The CDR3 DNA follows: TGTGCCAGCAGCCAAGAGAGACAGGGCGTCTACACCTTC.

The chain has TRBV9 and TRBJ2-1; 7 nucleotides agree with TRBD1. CDR1 and CDR2 from the germline V gene are SGDLS and YYNGEE. The CDR3 loop spans 14 amino acids. The J segment lost 8 bases and the V segment lost 0 bases, leaving 5 bases of the junction unmatched. This CDR3 reads CASSVGSGGHEQFF. The CDR3 DNA reads TGTGCCAGCAGCGTAGGATCAGGGGGTCATGAGCAGTTCTTC.

V gene TRBV7-8 combines with J gene TRBJ1-1, with TRBD1 as a possible D gene (6 bases). Germline CDR1 reads SGHVS; CDR2 reads FQNEAQ. The ends were cut back, 5 bases at V and 3 bases at J, with 16 bases in the middle. This CDR3 comprises 15 residues. The DNA for the CDR3 is TGTGCCAGCAGCCAACTCCGGGACAAGTACACTGAAGCTTTCTTT. It specifies CASSQLRDKYTEAFF.

The genes are TRBV7-9 and TRBJ1-2; 8 nucleotides line up with TRBD1. Germline CDR1 SEHNR, CDR2 FQNEAQ (reference sequence). V was clipped by 4 bases and J by 4 bases; unmatched bases: 5. This CDR3 has 14 residues. Here the CDR3 reads CASSWQGARYGYTF. The CDR3 DNA reads TGTGCCAGCAGCTGGCAGGGGGCTCGCTATGGCTACACCTTC.